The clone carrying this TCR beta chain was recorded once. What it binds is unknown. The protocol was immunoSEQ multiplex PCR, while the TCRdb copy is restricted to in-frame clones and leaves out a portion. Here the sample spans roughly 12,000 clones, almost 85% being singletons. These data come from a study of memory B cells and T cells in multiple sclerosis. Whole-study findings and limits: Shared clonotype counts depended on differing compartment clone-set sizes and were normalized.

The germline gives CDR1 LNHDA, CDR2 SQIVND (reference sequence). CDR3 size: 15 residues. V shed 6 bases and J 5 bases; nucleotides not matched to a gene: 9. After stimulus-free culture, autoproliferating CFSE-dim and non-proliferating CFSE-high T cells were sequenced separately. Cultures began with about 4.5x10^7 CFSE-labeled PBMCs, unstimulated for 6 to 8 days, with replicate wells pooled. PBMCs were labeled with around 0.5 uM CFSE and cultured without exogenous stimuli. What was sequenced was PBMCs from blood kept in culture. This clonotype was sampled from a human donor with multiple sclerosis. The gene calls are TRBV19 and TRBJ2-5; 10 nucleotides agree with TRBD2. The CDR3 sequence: CASSVPGTSAETQYF. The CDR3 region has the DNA TGTGCCAGTAGCGTCCCCGGGACTAGCGCGGAGACCCAGTACTTC.